This T cell receptor beta chain was sequenced in a study of blood T cells in healthy people across ages. The authors ran a second PCR of roughly 6 to 12 cycles using a sample-barcoded 5' primer and a J-beta primer mix. Each TCR beta cDNA got a 12-nucleotide random molecular identifier. Researchers report that each sample yielded at least 3 million CDR3-containing paired-end reads. Via MiXCR, TCRdb re-called the 5' RACE reads, giving one row per CDR3 protein. The sample records around 1,500,000 distinct CDR3 sequences, roughly 27% being singletons. Trimming at V came to 8 bases and at J to 5 bases, leaving 6 bases not matched to a gene. There are 12 residues in the CDR3. The germline V gene has CDR1 SQVTM and CDR2 ANQGSEA.

The origin of this receptor is a woman in her twenties or thirties in good health. The specimen sequenced was blood. The genes are TRBV29-1 and TRBJ2-1, with 7 bases aligning to TRBD1. CDR3 nucleotides: TGCAGCACAGGACAGGATAACAATGAGCAGTTCTTC. It yields the protein CSTGQDNNEQFF.